This T cell receptor beta chain was recorded in a study of blood T cell repertoires in COVID-19. Turning to the study itself: The United States, Italy and Spain supplied acute and convalescent COVID-19 samples. Sample material is recorded as cDNA or gDNA derived from T cells, B-cell-depleted T cells, or PBMCs.

The protocol was immunoSEQ multiplex PCR, while the TCRdb copy is restricted to in-frame clones and leaves out a portion. Altogether 150,000 or so clones are present, around 88% being singletons, with the ten largest covering under 6%. This CDR3 spans 17 amino acids. CDR1 is SGHNT and CDR2 is YENEEA in the germline V gene. The V segment lost 0 bases and the J segment 3 bases; nucleotides outside the gene matches: 11. Sequencing was performed on peripheral blood. The chain joins TRBV11-3 to TRBJ2-7; 7 nucleotides line up with TRBD2. This TCR derives from a human donor in a cohort sampled during active COVID-19. The CDR3 here is CASSLELSGASLYEQYF. The CDR3 DNA reads TGTGCCAGCAGCTTAGAATTGAGCGGGGCGTCCCTCTACGAGCAGTACTTC.